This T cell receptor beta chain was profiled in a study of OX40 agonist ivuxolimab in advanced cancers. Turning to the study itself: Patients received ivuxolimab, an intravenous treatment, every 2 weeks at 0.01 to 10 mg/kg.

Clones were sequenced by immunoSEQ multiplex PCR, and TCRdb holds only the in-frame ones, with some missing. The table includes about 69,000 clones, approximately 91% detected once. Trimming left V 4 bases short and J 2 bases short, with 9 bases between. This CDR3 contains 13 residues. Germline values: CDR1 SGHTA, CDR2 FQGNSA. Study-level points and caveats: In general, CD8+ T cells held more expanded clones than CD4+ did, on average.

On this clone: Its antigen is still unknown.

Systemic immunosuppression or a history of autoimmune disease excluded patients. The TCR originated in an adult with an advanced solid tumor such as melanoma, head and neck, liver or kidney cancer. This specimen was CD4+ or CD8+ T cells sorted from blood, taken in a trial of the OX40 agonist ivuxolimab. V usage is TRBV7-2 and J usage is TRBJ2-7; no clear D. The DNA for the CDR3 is TGTGCCAGCAGCTCCCCCCCCGCCTACGAGCAGTACTTC. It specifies CASSSPPAYEQYF. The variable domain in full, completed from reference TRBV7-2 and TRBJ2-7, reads GAGVSQSPSNKVTEKGKDVELRCDPISGHTALYWYRQSLGQGLEFLIYFQGNSAPDKSGLPSDRFSAERTGGSVSTLTIQRTQQEDSAVYLCASSSPPAYEQYFGPGTRLTVT.